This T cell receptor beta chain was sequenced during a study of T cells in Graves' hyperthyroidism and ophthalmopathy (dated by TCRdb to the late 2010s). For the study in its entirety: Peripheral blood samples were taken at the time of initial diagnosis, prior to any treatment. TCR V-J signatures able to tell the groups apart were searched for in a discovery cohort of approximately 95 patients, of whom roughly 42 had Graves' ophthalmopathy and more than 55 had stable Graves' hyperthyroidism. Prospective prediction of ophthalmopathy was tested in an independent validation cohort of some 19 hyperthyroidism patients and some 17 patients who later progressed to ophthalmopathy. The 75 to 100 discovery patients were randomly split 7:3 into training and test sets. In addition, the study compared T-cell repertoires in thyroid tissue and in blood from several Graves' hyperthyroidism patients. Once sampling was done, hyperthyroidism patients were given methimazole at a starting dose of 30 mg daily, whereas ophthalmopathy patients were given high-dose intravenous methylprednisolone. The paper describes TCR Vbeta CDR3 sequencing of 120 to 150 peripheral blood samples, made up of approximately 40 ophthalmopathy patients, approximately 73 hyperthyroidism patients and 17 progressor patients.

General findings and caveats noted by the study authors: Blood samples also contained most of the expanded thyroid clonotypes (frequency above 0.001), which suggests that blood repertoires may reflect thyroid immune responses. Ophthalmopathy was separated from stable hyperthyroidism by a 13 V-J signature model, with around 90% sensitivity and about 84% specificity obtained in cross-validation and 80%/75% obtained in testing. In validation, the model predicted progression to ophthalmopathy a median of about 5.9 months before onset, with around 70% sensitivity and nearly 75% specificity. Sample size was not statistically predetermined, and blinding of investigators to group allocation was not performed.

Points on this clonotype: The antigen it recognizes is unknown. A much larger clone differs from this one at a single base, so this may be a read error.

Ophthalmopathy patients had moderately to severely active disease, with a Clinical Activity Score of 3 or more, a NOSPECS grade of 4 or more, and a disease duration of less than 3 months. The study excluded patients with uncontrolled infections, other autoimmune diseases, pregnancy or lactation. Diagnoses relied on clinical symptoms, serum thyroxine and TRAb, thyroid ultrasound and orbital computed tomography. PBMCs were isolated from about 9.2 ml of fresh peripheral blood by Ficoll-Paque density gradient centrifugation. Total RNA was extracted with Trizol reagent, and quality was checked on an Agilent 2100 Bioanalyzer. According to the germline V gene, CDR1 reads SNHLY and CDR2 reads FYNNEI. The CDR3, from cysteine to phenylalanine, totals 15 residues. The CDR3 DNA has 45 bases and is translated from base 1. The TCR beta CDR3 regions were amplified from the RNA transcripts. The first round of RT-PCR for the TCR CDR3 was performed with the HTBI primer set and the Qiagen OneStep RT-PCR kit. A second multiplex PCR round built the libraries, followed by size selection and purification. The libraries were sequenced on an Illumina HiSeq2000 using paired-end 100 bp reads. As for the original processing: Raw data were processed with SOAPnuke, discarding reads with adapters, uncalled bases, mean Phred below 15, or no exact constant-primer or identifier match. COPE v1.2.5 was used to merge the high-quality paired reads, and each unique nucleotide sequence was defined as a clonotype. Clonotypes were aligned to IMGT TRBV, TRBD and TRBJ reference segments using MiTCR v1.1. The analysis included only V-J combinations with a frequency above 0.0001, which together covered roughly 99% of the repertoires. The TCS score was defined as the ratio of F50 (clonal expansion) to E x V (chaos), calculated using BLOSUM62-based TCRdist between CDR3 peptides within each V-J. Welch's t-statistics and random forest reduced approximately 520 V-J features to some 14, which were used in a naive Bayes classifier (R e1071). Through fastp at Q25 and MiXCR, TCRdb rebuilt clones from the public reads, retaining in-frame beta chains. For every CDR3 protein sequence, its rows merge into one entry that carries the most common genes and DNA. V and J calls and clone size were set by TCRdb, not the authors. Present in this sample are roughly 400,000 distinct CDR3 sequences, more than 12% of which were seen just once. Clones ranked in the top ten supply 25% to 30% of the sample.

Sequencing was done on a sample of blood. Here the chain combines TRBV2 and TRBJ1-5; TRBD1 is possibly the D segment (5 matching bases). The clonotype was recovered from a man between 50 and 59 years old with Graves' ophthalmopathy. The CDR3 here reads CASSLRQFGNQSQHF. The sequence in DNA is TGTGCCAGCAGTTTAAGACAGTTTGGCAATCAGTCCCAGCATTTT.